One and the same sample provided the 16 T cell receptor beta chains below, sequenced in a study of PD-1 blockade in mismatch repair-deficient tumors (dated by TCRdb to 2016 to 2017). To prepare the library, the immunoSEQ multiplex PCR assay was applied. This immuneACCESS table, as held by TCRdb, lists in-frame sequences with V and J called but not all clones. Of the missing ones, under half trace to an unresolved V gene in checked studies; the others have no known cause. In all, the sample holds around 100,000 clones, and 70% to 80% of those were seen once. The ten top clones hold 4.5% to 5.5% of the sample. Sample: peripheral blood, taken approximately 14 months after starting pembrolizumab. The receptors derive from an adult with mismatch repair-deficient cancer.

This clone showed up just once. This sequence joins TRBV9 and TRBJ2-7; TRBD2 matches 11 bases. CDR3 size: 14 residues. CDR1 SGDLS and CDR2 YYNGEE come from the germline V gene. V was clipped by 4 bases and J by 5 bases; unmatched bases: 5. CDR3 in DNA: TGTGCCAGCAGCCCGGGACTAGCGGTCCACGAGCAGTACTTC. Protein product: CASSPGLAVHEQYF. Full variable domain (rest looked up from reference TRBV9 and TRBJ2-7): DSGVTQTPKHLITATGQRVTLRCSPRSGDLSVYWYQQSLDQGLQFLIQYYNGEERAKGNILERFSAQQFPDLHSELNLSSLELGDSALYFCASSPGLAVHEQYFGPGTRLTVT.

The chain recombines TRBV5-1 with TRBJ2-1; D is perhaps TRBD1 or TRBD2 (5 bases each). CDR3 size: 15 residues. Germline V gene sequence: CDR1 SGHRS, CDR2 YFSETQ. V lost 0 bases, J lost 7 bases, and 14 bases lay in between. CDR3 in DNA: TGCGCCAGCAGCTTGGCCCCGGGACCACTTAATGAGCAGTTCTTC. Translating it yields CASSLAPGPLNEQFF. The full variable domain, its missing parts supplied by reference TRBV5-1 and TRBJ2-1, is KAGVTQTPRYLIKTRGQQVTLSCSPISGHRSVSWYQQTPGQGLQFLFEYFSETQRNKGNFPGRFSGRQFSNSRSEMNVSTLELGDSALYLCASSLAPGPLNEQFFGPGTRLTVL.

The chain has TRBV5-5 and TRBJ2-7; D gene ambiguous. This CDR3 comprises 16 residues. V lost 1 base and J 3 bases, leaving 17 bases between the germline ends. CDR1 is SGHKS and CDR2 is YYEKEE in the germline V gene (reference sequence). In DNA, the CDR3 is TGTGCCAGCAGCTTGACCTCCTCAGCGAGCCACTACGAGCAGTACTTC. It specifies CASSLTSSASHYEQYF.

A note on this clone: This sample includes further DNA sequences coding for the same CDR3. The chain recombines TRBV5-4 with TRBJ2-2; D is unresolved. This CDR3 is built from 13 residues. The ends were cut back, 4 bases at V and 3 bases at J, with 7 bases in the middle. Germline CDR1 is SGHNT and CDR2 is YYREEE (reference sequence). In DNA form, the CDR3 reads TGTGCCAGCAGCCTGACCGACACCGGGGAGCTGTTTTTT. The encoded protein is CASSLTDTGELFF.

Points on this clone: At one end the junction does not follow the germline gene, possibly because of a read error. This chain uses TRBV7-7 with TRBJ2-7; D call uncertain. Per germline, CDR1 SSHAT and CDR2 FNYEAQ (reference sequence). The CDR3 is 13 amino acids. CDR3 nucleotides: TGTGCTAGCAGCTTACGGCAAGGATACGAGCAGTACTTC. It encodes CASSLRQGYEQYF. The full variable domain, with the rest looked up from reference TRBV7-7 and TRBJ2-7, is GAGVSQSPRYKVTKRGQDVTLRCDPISSHATLYWYQQALGQGPEFLTYFNYEAQPDKSGLPSDRFSAERPEGSISTLTIQRTEQRDSAMYRCASSLRQGYEQYFGPGTRLTVT.

A few counts support this clone. This chain uses TRBV30 with TRBJ2-7; D unclear. Per germline, CDR1 GTSNPN and CDR2 SVGIG (reference sequence). Trimming took off 2 bases at V and 5 bases at J, with 7 bases between the two ends. CDR3 length: 11 residues. CDR3 residues: CAWSTVNEQYF. CDR3 nucleotides: TGTGCCTGGAGTACAGTGAACGAGCAGTACTTC.

The V gene is TRBV5-1, the J gene TRBJ2-1, with 11 nucleotides matching TRBD2. CDR3 length: 15 amino acids. Germline V CDR1 and CDR2: SGHRS, YFSETQ. Germline trimming cut 4 bases from V and 6 bases from J; bases unmatched to any gene: 6. In DNA form, the CDR3 reads TGCGCCAGCAGCGCGACTAGCGGGATTGTCAATGAGCAGTTCTTC. This sequence encodes CASSATSGIVNEQFF.

There are a few counts of this clone. The rearrangement uses TRBV7-2 and TRBJ2-7; 12 bases fit TRBD2. Germline lookup yields CDR1 SGHTA and CDR2 FQGNSA. This CDR3 has 16 amino acids. With 5 bases clipped from V and 4 bases from J, the junction kept 9 bases outside the gene matches. CDR3 loop: CASSPQTGLAGYEQYF. CDR3 DNA sequence: TGTGCCAGCAGCCCGCAAACTGGACTAGCGGGATACGAGCAGTACTTC.

In the case of this clone: One end of the junction does not line up with germline, which may come from a read error. J is TRBJ2-2 and V is TRBV7-7; TRBD1 agrees at 8 bases. The CDR3 sequence is 15 residues long. Germline lookup yields CDR1 SSHAT and CDR2 FNYEAQ (reference sequence). The CDR3 DNA reads TGTGCTAGCAGCCAGGGACAGGCGGGGACCGGGGAGCTGTTTTTT. Its protein is CASSQGQAGTGELFF.

The V and J genes are TRBV4-1 and TRBJ2-1; 12 nucleotides agree with TRBD2. V was pared by 3 bases and J by 8 bases, with 8 bases of the junction left unmatched. The length of the CDR3 is 16 residues. The germline gives CDR1 MGHRA, CDR2 YSYEKL. The CDR3 nucleotides are TGCGCCAGCAGCCAGGAACTAGCGGGAGGTAACCATGAGCAGTTCTTC. Encoded protein: CASSQELAGGNHEQFF.

This chain connects TRBV27 to TRBJ2-2; tentative D call: TRBD2 (6 bases). CDR3 size: 15 residues. Germline V CDR1 and CDR2: MNHEY, SMNVEV (reference sequence). V was trimmed by 6 bases and J by 4 bases, leaving 15 bases between them. The CDR3 nucleotides read TGTGCCAGCAGAGGGGTGACTAGTACCACCGGGGAGCTGTTTTTT. Its translation is CASRGVTSTTGELFF.

The chain recombines TRBV29-1 with TRBJ2-3; 9 positions agree with TRBD2. CDR1 and CDR2 (germline): SQVTM, ANQGSEA. The CDR3 is made up of 14 amino acids. The J segment lost 4 bases and the V segment lost 1 base, leaving 3 bases of the junction unmatched. CDR3 region: CSVEVAGGSDTQYF. The CDR3 DNA follows: TGCAGCGTTGAAGTCGCGGGAGGGTCAGATACGCAGTATTTT.

This clone was found a few times. The chain is built from TRBV19 and TRBJ2-7; 7 nucleotides line up with TRBD2. Trimming cost V 5 bases and J 4 bases; bases outside gene matches: 5. Germline V gives CDR1 LNHDA, CDR2 SQIVND (reference sequence). This CDR3 has 13 amino acids. The CDR3 bases are TGTGCCAGTAGTGTGGGCGGGAGTTACGAGCAGTACTTC. Encoded protein: CASSVGGSYEQYF. The whole variable domain, remainder taken from reference TRBV19 and TRBJ2-7, is DGGITQSPKYLFRKEGQNVTLSCEQNLNHDAMYWYRQDPGQGLRLIYYSQIVNDFQKGDIAEGYSVSREKKESFPLTVTSAQKNPTAFYLCASSVGGSYEQYFGPGTRLTVT.

This sequence joins TRBV9 and TRBJ2-1, with D perhaps TRBD1 (6 bases). V lost 0 bases, J lost 5 bases, and 18 bases lay in between. CDR1 SGDLS and CDR2 YYNGEE come from the germline V gene. The CDR3 loop spans 17 amino acids. The CDR3 coding sequence is TGTGCCAGCAGCGTAGCGTGGGGGCCCCCCCAGGACAATGAGCAGTTCTTC. Amino acids: CASSVAWGPPQDNEQFF.

This clone was seen just once. This sequence joins TRBV5-6 and TRBJ2-1, with D uncertain. Germline lookup yields CDR1 SGHDT and CDR2 YYEEEE. The ends were cut back, 0 bases at V and 6 bases at J, with 4 bases in the middle. This CDR3 comprises 12 residues. The CDR3 loop reads CASSLVSNEQFF. CDR3 nucleotide sequence: TGTGCCAGCAGCTTGGTGTCCAATGAGCAGTTCTTC.

This clone was detected only once. The chain couples TRBV6-1 to TRBJ1-5; D remains unclear. Germline loops: CDR1 MNHNS, CDR2 SASEGT. This CDR3 comprises 15 residues. Trimming pared 4 bases from V and 6 bases from J, leaving 16 bases between. The DNA of the CDR3 is TGTGCCAGCAGTGTGGACCCCCCGCCCCTTCAGCCCCAGCATTTT. Protein sequence: CASSVDPPPLQPQHF.